The 17 T cell receptor beta chains given below trace back to one sample, sequenced in a study of cytomegalovirus exposure and HLA in healthy donors. Profiled with immunoSEQ multiplex PCR; TCRdb holds only in-frame clones, not every one. The profile shows about 110,000 clones, 88% of them singletons. Sequencing was performed on PBMCs. These receptors came from a woman aged 18 to 35 in good health and CMV-seropositive.

The chain is built from TRBV6-1 and TRBJ1-1; 7 nucleotides align to TRBD1. CDR1 is MNHNS and CDR2 is SASEGT in the germline V gene. This CDR3 is 15 amino acids long. V was clipped by 2 bases and J by 3 bases; unmatched bases: 6. The CDR3 DNA follows: TGTGCCAGCAGTGAATTCCGGGACAGACACACTGAAGCTTTCTTT. Translated: CASSEFRDRHTEAFF.

This clone was observed many times. The rearrangement joins TRBV6-6 to TRBJ2-7, with D possibly matching TRBD1 (5 bases). Germline V gives CDR1 MNHNY, CDR2 SVGAGI (reference sequence). The V end was cut by 2 bases, the J end by 0 bases, with 11 bases between. This CDR3 has 15 amino acids. DNA for the CDR3: TGTGCCAGCAGTTACGAACAGGCTAGCTCCTACGAGCAGTACTTC. As protein: CASSYEQASSYEQYF.

The rearrangement uses TRBV4-3 and TRBJ1-6; D remains ambiguous. The germline V gene has CDR1 LGHNA and CDR2 YSLEER. V lost 1 base and J lost 7, with 8 bases in between. The CDR3 is 14 residues long. The CDR3 loop is CASSQVAGNSPLHF. CDR3 nucleotide sequence: TGCGCCAGCAGCCAAGTGGCCGGGAATTCACCCCTCCACTTT.

This chain joins TRBV28 and TRBJ2-1; 11 bases map to TRBD2. The CDR3 spans 15 residues. Germline V gene data show CDR1 as MDHEN and CDR2 as SYDVKM. V trimming: 5 bases; J trimming: 4 bases; junction bases outside the gene matches: 4. CDR3 DNA: TGTGCCAGCAGTGGTAGCGGGGGGGCGTACAATGAGCAGTTCTTC. Encoded protein: CASSGSGGAYNEQFF.

J is TRBJ1-4 and V is TRBV5-1; 10 bases are shared with TRBD1. Germline V gene sequence: CDR1 SGHRS, CDR2 YFSETQ. The CDR3 extends over 16 amino acids. J lost 7 bases, V lost 4 bases, and 10 bases had no gene match. CDR3 loop: CASSRGDRGVSEKLFF. CDR3 DNA sequence: TGCGCCAGCAGCCGCGGGGACAGGGGAGTGAGTGAAAAACTGTTTTTT.

The J gene is TRBJ1-1, the V gene TRBV6-1; D is ambiguous. Germline CDR1 and CDR2: MNHNS and SASEGT. Trimming cost V 6 bases and J 2 bases, with 13 bases left between them. The CDR3 length is 14 residues. As DNA, the CDR3 is TGTGCCAGCAGCCGAACCCCAGGAAACACTGAAGCTTTCTTT. Protein: CASSRTPGNTEAFF.

The gene calls are TRBV5-1 and TRBJ2-1; 11 bases are shared with TRBD2. V was pared by 4 bases and J by 4 bases, with 4 bases of the junction left unmatched. The CDR3 length is 15 residues. Germline loops: CDR1 SGHRS, CDR2 YFSETQ. CDR3: CASSLLAGEYNEQFF. CDR3 coding DNA: TGCGCCAGCAGCCTACTAGCGGGGGAATACAATGAGCAGTTCTTC.

This chain links TRBV19 with TRBJ1-6; D may be TRBD1 (6 bases). This CDR3 has 15 amino acids. The ends were cut back, 5 bases at V and 7 bases at J, with 15 bases in the middle. CDR1 and CDR2 from the germline V gene are LNHDA and SQIVND (reference sequence). The CDR3 protein is CASSPQGPENSPLHF. The CDR3 DNA is TGTGCCAGTAGTCCTCAGGGGCCGGAAAATTCACCCCTCCACTTT.

This clone was counted once. J is TRBJ2-5 and V is TRBV14; D possibly corresponds to TRBD1 (6 bases). From germline, CDR1 is SGHDN and CDR2 FVKESK. This CDR3 is built from 16 residues. V lost 1 base and J lost 6, with 18 bases in between. The CDR3 DNA is TGTGCCAGCAGCCAAGTTGGATCAGGGGTCACAAAGACCCAGTACTTC. Protein product: CASSQVGSGVTKTQYF. The full variable domain, its missing parts supplied by reference TRBV14 and TRBJ2-5, is EAGVTQFPSHSVIEKGQTVTLRCDPISGHDNLYWYRRVMGKEIKFLLHFVKESKQDESGMPNNRFLAERTGGTYSTLKVQPAELEDSGVYFCASSQVGSGVTKTQYFGPGTRLLVL.

This clone was detected once. CDR3 sequence (DNA): TGCGCCAGCAGCCAAGATATAAGAGGGACTAGCGGGGGGGCCGTTGGCTCCTACGAGCAGTACGTC. Translated: CASSQDIRGTSGGAVGSYEQYV. V and J are TRBV4-3 and TRBJ2-7; 16 positions agree with TRBD2. V shed 0 bases and J 0 bases; nucleotides not matched to a gene: 14. CDR1 and CDR2 from the germline V gene are LGHNA and YSLEER. The CDR3 has 22 amino acids.

The table lists this clone with a few counts. The chain employs TRBV19 and TRBJ2-6; D is possibly TRBD1 (6 bases). This CDR3 has 15 amino acids. Trimming took off 4 bases at V and 4 bases at J, with 11 bases between the two ends. Looked up from germline, CDR1 is LNHDA and CDR2 is SQIVND (reference sequence). CDR3 DNA sequence: TGTGCCAGTAGTACACAGGGTCAGGGGGCCAACGTCCTGACTTTC. Translation gives CASSTQGQGANVLTF.

The chain is built from TRBV4-1 and TRBJ1-5, with a possible D match to TRBD1 (6 bases). CDR1 MGHRA and CDR2 YSYEKL come from the germline V gene. There are 15 residues in the CDR3. Trimming left V 3 bases short and J 3 bases short, with 12 bases between. As DNA, the CDR3 is TGCGCCAGCAGCCATGCAGGGGTGAACAATCAGCCCCAGCATTTT. This encodes CASSHAGVNNQPQHF.

The chain is built from TRBV9 and TRBJ2-2; the D is unclear. Trimming shortened V by 4 bases and J by 6 bases, and 13 bases separated the two germline ends. The CDR3 has 14 residues. Germline V gives CDR1 SGDLS, CDR2 YYNGEE. In DNA form, the CDR3 reads TGTGCCAGCAGCACCCCCGTGAGTGCCGGGGAGCTGTTTTTT. As protein: CASSTPVSAGELFF.

This chain uses TRBV6-1 with TRBJ1-5, with D possibly TRBD1 on 6 matching bases. Germline V lookup: CDR1 MNHNS, CDR2 SASEGT. The CDR3 has 13 residues. V dropped 4 bases and J dropped 16 bases, with 20 bases sitting between them. The CDR3 protein is CASSVSGETWGHF. In DNA, the CDR3 is TGTGCCAGCAGTGTTTCAGGGGAAACCTGGGGACATTTT.

This rearrangement joins TRBV4-2 to TRBJ2-3; tentative D call: TRBD2 (5 bases). Germline CDR1 reads LGHNA; CDR2 reads YNFKEQ. The CDR3 extends over 15 amino acids. V lost 0 bases and J lost 1, with 8 bases in between. The CDR3 reads CASSQDGSGTDTQYF. Written as DNA, the CDR3 is TGTGCCAGCAGCCAAGATGGTAGCGGCACAGATACGCAGTATTTT.

The chain joins TRBV5-6 to TRBJ2-6; a possible D gene is TRBD1 (5 bases). Per the germline V gene, CDR1 is SGHDT and CDR2 is YYEEEE. The length of the CDR3 is 15 residues. V was cut by 4 bases and J by 2 bases, with 10 bases left in between. This CDR3 reads CASSPRVPGANVLTF. The CDR3 DNA reads TGTGCCAGCAGCCCCAGGGTCCCTGGGGCCAACGTCCTGACTTTC.

The chain couples TRBV2 to TRBJ1-5, with D possibly being TRBD1 (6 bases). With 4 bases removed from V and 6 bases from J, the gap between germline ends came to 25 bases. There are 18 residues in the CDR3. Germline CDR1 is SNHLY and CDR2 is FYNNEI. The CDR3 sequence: CASSGGPTLGRRGQPQHF. The CDR3 coding sequence is TGTGCCAGCAGTGGGGGGCCGACACTGGGACGCCGGGGTCAGCCCCAGCATTTT.